The 20 T cell receptor beta chains presented below share a single source sample, sequenced in a study of T cell repertoires in cytomegalovirus infection. Their antigen targets remain unknown. TCRdb itself ran the reads through MiXCR, one entry per CDR3 protein. The table records some 940,000 distinct CDR3 sequences, about 33% of them present only once. The sample consisted of cultured CD8+ T cells from PBMCs, taken from culture after CMV antigen stimulation. The source is a human donor in good health (CMV status not recorded). Some clones in this sample may be carry-over from other donors' samples.

This clonotype has a handful of counts. The chain employs TRBV12-5 and TRBJ2-7; TRBD1 is a possible D gene (6 bases). CDR3 length: 13 residues. The V gene lost 0 bases and the J gene lost 6 bases, with 9 bases spanning the gap. CDR1 LGHNT and CDR2 FRNRAP come from the germline V gene. The CDR3, as DNA: TGTGCTAGTGGTTTGGTACCAGGGGTCGAGCAGTACTTC. Encoded protein: CASGLVPGVEQYF.

The CDR3 DNA reads as TGTGCCAGCAGTCCCCAGGGGGTATCTGAAGCTTTCTTT. Its translation: CASSPQGVSEAFF. J is TRBJ1-1 and V is TRBV12-3 or TRBV12-4; 7 nucleotides agree with TRBD1. CDR3 size: 13 residues. V gave up 5 bases and J gave up 6 bases; unmatched junction bases: 6.

The rearrangement links TRBV5-4 to TRBJ2-7; tentative D call: TRBD1 (6 bases). This CDR3 region has 16 residues. Germline values: CDR1 SGHNT, CDR2 YYREEE (reference sequence). The ends were cut back, 0 bases at V and 0 bases at J, with 13 bases in the middle. The CDR3 nucleotides read TGTGCCAGCAGCTTGGATAAGGACAGAAGCTCCTACGAGCAGTACTTC. Translated, it gives CASSLDKDRSSYEQYF.

The gene calls are TRBV2 and TRBJ2-5, with D unresolved. The CDR3 runs to 13 residues. Germline V gives CDR1 SNHLY, CDR2 FYNNEI. V shed 4 bases and J shed 5 bases, with 11 bases lying between them. The CDR3 region has the DNA TGTGCCAGCAGTGCTTTCATAAAGGAGACCCAGTACTTC. Protein: CASSAFIKETQYF. Full variable domain (rest looked up from reference TRBV2 and TRBJ2-5): EPEVTQTPSHQVTQMGQEVILRCVPISNHLYFYWYRQILGQKVEFLVSFYNNEISEKSEIFDDQFSVERPDGSNFTLKIRSTKLEDSAMYFCASSAFIKETQYFGPGTRLLVL.

The table lists this clonotype with many counts. The genes are TRBV7-9 and TRBJ2-7, with TRBD1 as a possible D gene (6 bases). Germline V gene data show CDR1 as SEHNR and CDR2 as FQNEAQ (reference sequence). V dropped 5 bases and J dropped 7 bases, with 15 bases sitting between them. This CDR3 spans 13 amino acids. The CDR3 region has the DNA TGTGCCAGCAGCGACCGGGACAACGGGGAGCAGTACTTC. This sequence encodes CASSDRDNGEQYF.

The chain is built from TRBV27 and TRBJ2-3, with D possibly being TRBD1 (5 bases). Germline values: CDR1 MNHEY, CDR2 SMNVEV (reference sequence). Trimming stripped 3 bases from V and 0 bases from J, with 13 bases between. The CDR3 sequence is 16 residues long. In DNA, the CDR3 is TGTGCCAGCAGTTTGGTCCCCTACAGGAGCACAGATACGCAGTATTTT. Protein: CASSLVPYRSTDTQYF.

The rearrangement links TRBV5-4 to TRBJ2-3; 7 nucleotides agree with TRBD2. Germline CDR1 is SGHNT and CDR2 is YYREEE (reference sequence). CDR3 length: 16 residues. The J segment lost 0 bases and the V segment lost 2 bases, leaving 6 bases of the junction unmatched. Here the CDR3 reads CASSFVGGVSTDTQYF. CDR3 in DNA: TGTGCCAGCAGCTTCGTTGGGGGGGTGAGCACAGATACGCAGTATTTT. The whole variable domain, filled in from reference TRBV5-4 and TRBJ2-3, reads ETGVTQSPTHLIKTRGQQVTLRCSSQSGHNTVSWYQQALGQGPQFIFQYYREEENGRGNFPPRFSGLQFPNYSSELNVNALELDDSALYLCASSFVGGVSTDTQYFGPGTRLTVL.

This chain joins TRBV12-3 or TRBV12-4 and TRBJ2-2, with 14 bases aligning to TRBD2. This CDR3 is built from 15 residues. The J segment lost 8 bases and the V segment lost 8 bases, leaving 7 bases of the junction unmatched. DNA for the CDR3: TGTGCCAGCCACGGGACTAGCGGGGGCCAGGGGGAGCTGTTTTTT. This sequence encodes CASHGTSGGQGELFF.

This chain joins TRBV28 and TRBJ1-5; D unresolved. The germline CDR1 and CDR2 sequences are MDHEN and SYDVKM. This CDR3 is 14 amino acids long. V was trimmed by 4 bases and J by 8 bases, leaving 15 bases between them. CDR3 loop: CASSSRTEIKPQHF. The CDR3 DNA reads as TGTGCCAGCAGTTCTAGGACCGAAATCAAGCCCCAGCATTTT.

The chain has TRBV6-2 or TRBV6-3 and TRBJ1-5; D is uncertain. This CDR3 has 15 residues. The V end was cut by 8 bases, the J end by 1 base, with 15 bases between. Germline assignment: CDR1 MNHEY and CDR2 SVGEGT. CDR3 bases: TGTGCCAGCGGTAAAGCGGGATTAAGCAATCAGCCCCAGCATTTT. Translated, it gives CASGKAGLSNQPQHF.

This clonotype was observed many times. J is TRBJ1-3 and V is TRBV7-9, with unresolved D. Germline CDR1 reads SEHNR; CDR2 reads FQNEAQ (reference sequence). Trimming stripped 6 bases from V and 6 bases from J, with 6 bases between. The CDR3 consists of 11 residues. CDR3 protein: CASSHINTIYF. CDR3 DNA sequence: TGTGCCAGCAGTCATATAAACACCATATATTTT.

This clonotype was counted at least ten times. This sequence joins TRBV7-2 and TRBJ1-3, with D possibly TRBD1 on 5 matching bases. Per germline, CDR1 SGHTA and CDR2 FQGNSA. The CDR3 runs 14 residues. The V end lost 0 bases, the J end lost 3 bases, and 6 bases lay between the germline ends. DNA for the CDR3: TGTGCCAGCAGCTTAGCGAGGGGTGGAAACACCATATATTTT. It translates to CASSLARGGNTIYF.

The chain links TRBV4-3 to TRBJ2-1; TRBD1 matches 7 bases. The length of the CDR3 is 14 residues. CDR1 LGHNA and CDR2 YSLEER come from the germline V gene. The ends lost 0 bases at V and 4 bases at J; junction bases unmatched: 0. CDR3 DNA: TGCGCCAGCAGCCAAGAACAGGGGTACAATGAGCAGTTCTTC. This gives the protein CASSQEQGYNEQFF.

This clonotype was detected once. At one end the junction does not follow the germline gene, possibly because of a read error. J is TRBJ1-1 and V is TRBV19; weak D call: TRBD1 (5 bases). The CDR3 is 15 residues long. In germline, CDR1 is LNHDA, CDR2 SQIVND (reference sequence). CDR3 in amino acids: CASTYLRGLNTEAFF. Written as DNA, the CDR3 is TGTGCCAGTACCTACCTCCGGGGGTTGAATACTGAAGCTTTCTTT.

A few counts support this clonotype. The rearrangement links TRBV7-6 to TRBJ2-7, with D perhaps TRBD1 (6 bases). Germline V CDR1 and CDR2: SGHVS, FNYEAQ. Trimming cost V 4 bases and J 3 bases, with 7 bases left between them. This CDR3 comprises 12 residues. CDR3 DNA sequence: TGTGCCAGCAGCTGGGGGCTCTACGAGCAGTACTTC. It specifies CASSWGLYEQYF.

The chain employs TRBV27 and TRBJ1-1; D call uncertain. The CDR3 sequence is 14 residues long. Germline values: CDR1 MNHEY, CDR2 SMNVEV (reference sequence). V was cut by 3 bases and J by 1 base, with 9 bases left in between. The CDR3, as DNA: TGTGCCAGCAGTTTCGAAGGTTCGAACACTGAAGCTTTCTTT. This gives the protein CASSFEGSNTEAFF.

V is TRBV20-1 and J is TRBJ2-1; possibly TRBD1 or TRBD2 for D (6 bases each). Germline V CDR1 and CDR2: DFQATT, SNEGSKA (reference sequence). The CDR3 runs 16 residues. Trimming shortened V by 5 bases and J by 4 bases, and 21 bases separated the two germline ends. This CDR3 is CSAPKGGPAVYNEQFF. The DNA for the CDR3 is TGCAGTGCTCCTAAAGGGGGGCCTGCCGTTTACAATGAGCAGTTCTTC.

Points on this clonotype: The conserved phenylalanine or tryptophan is not found at the CDR3 terminus, so this likely reflects a read error. V usage is TRBV10-3 and J usage is TRBJ2-7; D is possibly TRBD2 (5 bases). The ends were cut back, 2 bases at V and 4 bases at J, with 9 bases in the middle. This CDR3 is built from 13 residues. The germline gives CDR1 ENHRY, CDR2 SYGVKD. This chain's CDR3 is CAISEPGSYEQYS. CDR3 nucleotides: TGTGCCATCAGTGAGCCGGGGAGTTACGAGCAGTACTCC.

The chain employs TRBV24-1 and TRBJ1-2, with TRBD1 matching 10 bases. V shed 2 bases and J 4 bases; nucleotides not matched to a gene: 12. The CDR3 is made up of 18 amino acids. The germline V gene encodes CDR1 KGHDR and CDR2 SFDVKD. The DNA of the CDR3 is TGTGCCACCAGTGATTCCCTGGGACAGGGGCCATTAGGCTATGGCTACACCTTC. This sequence encodes CATSDSLGQGPLGYGYTF.

The genes are TRBV10-2 and TRBJ2-3, with TRBD2 matching 8 bases. With 11 bases clipped from V and 5 bases from J, the junction kept 9 bases outside the gene matches. This CDR3 contains 13 residues. Germline V gene data show CDR1 as WSHSY and CDR2 as SAAADI. The CDR3 bases are TGCGCCGCGGGACGGGGGGGCATAGATACGCAGTATTTT. Translation: CAAGRGGIDTQYF.